One sample yielded the 5 T cell receptor beta chains listed below, sequenced in a study of T-cell reconstitution after alpha-beta-depleted transplantation in children. As it was prepared, the TCRbeta library received unique molecular identifiers. One entry per CDR3 protein, called by TCRdb with MiXCR from the PCR reads. The sample holds hundreds of thousands of distinct CDR3 sequences, 15% to 20% seen once. Here the sequenced sample was PBMCs from the stem cell graft donor, taken from the stem cell graft. These receptors all stem from a human donor who donated a stem cell graft to a child with acute myeloid leukemia.

V is TRBV30 and J is TRBJ2-4; the D is unclear. CDR1 and CDR2 (germline): GTSNPN, SVGIG (reference sequence). Deletions cut 2 bases from V and 0 bases from J, with 5 bases between. The CDR3 contains 13 residues. This chain's CDR3 is CAWSWGAKNIQYF. DNA of the CDR3: TGTGCCTGGAGTTGGGGAGCCAAAAACATTCAGTACTTC.

This clonotype showed up many times. The chain couples TRBV4-2 to TRBJ1-3, with a weak D call TRBD1 (5 bases). The V end lost 4 bases, the J end lost 4 bases, and 14 bases lay between the germline ends. Germline CDR1 is LGHNA and CDR2 is YNFKEQ. The CDR3 totals 15 residues. The CDR3 is CASSPGGGAGNTIYF. CDR3 DNA: TGTGCCAGCAGCCCTGGAGGAGGGGCCGGAAACACCATATATTTT.

This chain connects TRBV24-1 to TRBJ2-3; D may be TRBD2 (6 bases). V shed 5 bases and J shed 6 bases, with 17 bases lying between them. In germline, CDR1 is KGHDR, CDR2 SFDVKD. This CDR3 is built from 15 residues. The CDR3 DNA sequence: TGTGCCACCAGTGCCCGAGCGGACTATAAGGATACGCAGTATTTT. Translated: CATSARADYKDTQYF.

This clonotype was counted only a few times. The gene calls are TRBV7-2 and TRBJ2-7; possible D gene TRBD1, 5 bases. The V end was cut by 1 base, the J end by 3 bases, with 10 bases between. The CDR3 consists of 14 residues. Germline V CDR1 and CDR2: SGHTA, FQGNSA. Here the CDR3 reads CASSLGRAFYEQYV. The CDR3 coding sequence is TGTGCCAGCAGCTTAGGCAGGGCCTTCTACGAGCAGTACGTC.

This clonotype was counted at least ten times. The rearrangement links TRBV29-1 to TRBJ1-1; D perhaps matches TRBD1 (5 bases). The V and J ends lost 8 bases and 5 bases respectively, with 18 bases between them. The CDR3 consists of 13 residues. Germline CDR1 and CDR2: SQVTM and ANQGSEA. The CDR3 is CSPRDLSGTEAFF. CDR3 bases: TGCAGCCCCCGGGACTTATCGGGGACTGAAGCTTTCTTT.